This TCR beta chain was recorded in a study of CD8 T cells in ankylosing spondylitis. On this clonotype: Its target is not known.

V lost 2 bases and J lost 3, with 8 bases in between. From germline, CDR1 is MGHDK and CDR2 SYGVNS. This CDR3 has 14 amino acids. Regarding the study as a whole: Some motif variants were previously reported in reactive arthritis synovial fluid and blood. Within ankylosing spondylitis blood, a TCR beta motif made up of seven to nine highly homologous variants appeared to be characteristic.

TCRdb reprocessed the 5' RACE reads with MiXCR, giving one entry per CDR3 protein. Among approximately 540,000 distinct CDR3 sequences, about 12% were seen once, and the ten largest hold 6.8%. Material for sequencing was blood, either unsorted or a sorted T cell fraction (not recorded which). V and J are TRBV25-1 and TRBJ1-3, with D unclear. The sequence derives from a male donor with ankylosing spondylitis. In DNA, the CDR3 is TGTGCCAGCAGTGAAGGAACCCTTGGAAACACCATATATTTT. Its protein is CASSEGTLGNTIYF.